The 7 T cell receptor beta chains given below trace back to one sample, sequenced in a study of metastatic and nonmetastatic thyroid tumors. Each patient went into thyroid surgery without having received any treatment. TCRdb re-called clones from the PCR reads using MiXCR. The data hold 80,000 to 85,000 clones, with about 12% observed a single time. Sequencing was done on a sample of tumor tissue. These receptors were collected from a female donor with papillary thyroid cancer or a benign thyroid nodule (not recorded which). Some clones in this sample may be carry-over from other donors' samples.

This clone has at least ten counts. This could be a read error, since a much larger clone is one nucleotide away. The chain combines TRBV6-6 with TRBJ2-1, with 11 bases identical to TRBD2. The CDR3 is 16 amino acids. Germline V CDR1 and CDR2: MNHNY, SVGAGI (reference sequence). The CDR3 sequence is CASRRVAGGPGNEQFF. The CDR3 bases are TGTGCCAGCAGGCGAGTAGCGGGAGGGCCAGGGAATGAGCAGTTCTTT.

This clone has at least ten counts. The chain has TRBV9 and TRBJ1-2; D remains ambiguous. Trimming pared 0 bases from V and 5 bases from J, leaving 14 bases between. The CDR3 has 15 residues. Germline CDR1 is SGDLS and CDR2 is YYNGEE. The CDR3 DNA reads TGTGCCAGCAGCGTAGAGGACGACAATCGTTATGGCTACACCTTC. Its protein product is CASSVEDDNRYGYTF.

This clone was recorded at least ten times. Other DNA variants within this sample encode the same CDR3. The chain recombines TRBV11-1 with TRBJ2-1; 7 bases fit TRBD1. With V trimmed by 3 bases and J by 4 bases, 9 bases remained unmatched. There are 16 residues in the CDR3. Germline V gene sequence: CDR1 SGHAT, CDR2 FQDESV (reference sequence). CDR3 residues: CASSFQQGRYYNEQFF. CDR3 nucleotides: TGTGCCAGCAGCTTTCAACAGGGGAGATATTACAATGAGCAGTTCTTC.

This clone was seen more than once but under ten times. This may arise from a read error, as a much more abundant clone is one base away. The chain uses TRBV11-1 and TRBJ2-1; the match to TRBD2 covers 8 bases. CDR1 SGHAT and CDR2 FQDESV come from the germline V gene (reference sequence). V was clipped by 5 bases and J by 4 bases; unmatched bases: 7. The CDR3 loop spans 15 amino acids. Written as DNA, the CDR3 is TGTGCCAGCAGCCCACGCGGGGGGTCTTACAATGAGCAGTTCTTC. It is translated as CASSPRGGSYNEQFF.

This clone was seen repeatedly, ten times or more. V gene TRBV2 combines with J gene TRBJ1-6; a weak D match, TRBD1 (6 bases). The CDR3 is 13 residues long. Trimming stripped 6 bases from V and 7 bases from J, with 10 bases between. The V gene's germline CDR1 is SNHLY and CDR2 FYNNEI. DNA of the CDR3: TGTGCCAGCAGGGAGGGGGGAAATTCACCCCTCCACTTT. Amino acid sequence: CASREGGNSPLHF.

This clone was picked up a small number of times. The rearrangement links TRBV12-3 or TRBV12-4 to TRBJ2-3; TRBD2 agrees at 8 bases. This CDR3 is built from 16 residues. V trimming: 2 bases; J trimming: 1 base; junction bases outside the gene matches: 5. CDR3 nucleotide sequence: TGTGCCAGCAGTTTATTTACGGGGGGGGGCACAGATACGCAGTATTTT. This codes for CASSLFTGGGTDTQYF.

This clone has only a few counts. A much more abundant neighbour one base away suggests this may be a read error. The sample holds other DNA sequences that translate to the same CDR3. This chain connects TRBV7-9 to TRBJ1-1; tentatively, D is TRBD1 (6 bases). V was cut by 7 bases and J by 11 bases, with 17 bases left in between. Germline CDR1 is SEHNR and CDR2 is FQNEAQ (reference sequence). The CDR3 sequence is 12 residues long. The CDR3 coding sequence is TGTGCCAGCACGCGATGGGGGGCATCGGCTTTCTTT. This encodes CASTRWGASAFF.